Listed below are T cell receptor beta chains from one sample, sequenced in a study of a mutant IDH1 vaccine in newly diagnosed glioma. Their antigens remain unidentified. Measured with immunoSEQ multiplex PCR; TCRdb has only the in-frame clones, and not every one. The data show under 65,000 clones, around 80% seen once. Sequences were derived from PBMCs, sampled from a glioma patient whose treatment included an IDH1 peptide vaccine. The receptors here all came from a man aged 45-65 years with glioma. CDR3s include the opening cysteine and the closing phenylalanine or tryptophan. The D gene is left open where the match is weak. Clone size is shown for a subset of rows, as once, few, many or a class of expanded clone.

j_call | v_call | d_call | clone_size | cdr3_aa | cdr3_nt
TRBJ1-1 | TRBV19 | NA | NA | CASTPPSILNTEAFF | TGTGCCAGCACTCCACCCTCCATATTGAACACTGAAGCTTTCTTT
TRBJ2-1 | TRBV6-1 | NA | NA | CASSELGEGFF | TGTGCCAGCAGTGAACTAGGAGAGGGGTTCTTC
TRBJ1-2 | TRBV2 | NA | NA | CASSPDISNYGYTF | TGTGCCAGCAGCCCCGACATTTCTAACTATGGCTACACCTTC
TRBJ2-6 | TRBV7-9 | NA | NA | CASSPAADLTF | TGTGCCAGCAGCCCCGCGGCGGACCTGACTTTC
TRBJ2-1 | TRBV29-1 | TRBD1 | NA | CSASVGQGLDEQFF | TGCAGCGCCTCGGTGGGACAGGGGTTGGATGAGCAGTTCTTC
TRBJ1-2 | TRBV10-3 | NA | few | CATWEISAYGYTF | TGTGCCACCTGGGAAATCAGTGCCTATGGCTACACCTTC
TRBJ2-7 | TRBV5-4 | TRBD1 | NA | CASTRDRDDYEQYF | TGTGCCAGCACCCGGGACAGGGATGACTACGAGCAGTACTTC
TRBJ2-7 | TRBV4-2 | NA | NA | CASSPGGGRGEQYF | TGTGCCAGCAGCCCAGGTGGTGGGCGCGGCGAGCAGTACTTC
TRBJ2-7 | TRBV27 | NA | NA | CASSSPPTYEQYF | TGTGCCAGCAGTTCGCCACCTACCTACGAGCAGTACTTC
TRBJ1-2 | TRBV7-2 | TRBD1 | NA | CASSQGGRRDYGYTF | TGTGCCAGCAGCCAAGGGGGCAGGAGAGACTATGGCTACACCTTC
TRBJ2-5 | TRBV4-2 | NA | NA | CASSQEVGSQYF | TGTGCCAGCAGCCAAGAGGTGGGGTCTCAGTACTTC
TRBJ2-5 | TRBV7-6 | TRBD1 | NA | CASSLEKGQQGPRKETQYF | TGTGCCAGCAGCTTAGAGAAGGGGCAACAGGGGCCTAGAAAGGAGACCCAGTACTTC
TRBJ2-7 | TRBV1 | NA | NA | CTSSHITGTSGVFEQYF | TGCACCAGCAGCCATATCACCGGGACTAGCGGGGTTTTCGAGCAGTACTTC
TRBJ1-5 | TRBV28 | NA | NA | CASISGNQPQHF | TGTGCCAGCATAAGTGGCAATCAGCCCCAGCATTTT
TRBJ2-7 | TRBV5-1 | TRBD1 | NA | CASSTQGYEQYF | TGCGCCAGCAGTACACAGGGGTACGAGCAGTACTTC
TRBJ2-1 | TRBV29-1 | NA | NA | CSVTTSLSYNEQFF | TGCAGCGTCACTACCTCTTTATCCTACAATGAGCAGTTCTTC
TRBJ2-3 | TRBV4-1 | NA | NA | CASSQVRASTDTQYF | TGCGCCAGCAGCCAAGTAAGGGCTAGCACAGATACGCAGTATTTT
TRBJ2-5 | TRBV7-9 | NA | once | CASSLSGETQYF | TGTGCCAGCAGCTTAAGCGGGGAGACCCAGTACTTC
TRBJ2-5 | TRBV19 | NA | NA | CASRGKETQYF | TGTGCCAGCAGGGGCAAAGAGACCCAGTACTTC
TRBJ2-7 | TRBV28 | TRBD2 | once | CASMSSGTGEQYF | TGTGCCAGCATGTCTAGCGGGACTGGCGAGCAGTACTTC
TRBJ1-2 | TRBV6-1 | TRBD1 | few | CASGTGGSLHYGYTF | TGTGCCAGCGGGACAGGGGGCTCACTCCACTATGGCTACACCTTC
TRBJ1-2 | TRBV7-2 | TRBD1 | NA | CASSLSGTAVYGYTF | TGTGCCAGCAGCTTATCCGGGACAGCGGTCTATGGCTACACCTTC
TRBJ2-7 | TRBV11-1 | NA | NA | CASSFHPGTRNEQYF | TGTGCCAGCAGCTTTCACCCCGGGACCCGAAACGAGCAGTACTTC
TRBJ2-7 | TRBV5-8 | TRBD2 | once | CASSSGRGLVRYEQYF | TGTGCCAGCAGCTCTGGCCGGGGACTAGTACGCTACGAGCAGTACTTC